The clone carrying this T cell receptor (beta chain) occurred a few times. Its antigen is not identified. CDR3 length: 15 residues. Between the trimmed V and J ends, which lost 6 bases and 1 base, there was a span of 16 bases. Germline loops: CDR1 SQVTM, CDR2 ANQGSEA. Template switching supplied a universal primer site; unique molecular identifiers were carried on the cDNA. TCRdb itself ran the 5' RACE reads through MiXCR, one entry per CDR3 protein. In the table there are some 600,000 distinct CDR3 sequences, under 8.5% of which are singletons. The data originate from a study of identical twins. Study-wide points: Abundant beta clonotypes from cord blood had fewer insertions, unlike memory repertoires, which showed none.

This sample also appeared in a second study, on yellow fever vaccine responses in identical twins.

The sequence came from a woman younger than 30 in good health. The rearrangement links TRBV29-1 to TRBJ2-1; perhaps TRBD2 as D (5 bases). Specimen: PBMCs. CDR3 sequence reads: CSVVRTGRSYNEQFF. CDR3 DNA sequence: TGCAGCGTAGTAAGGACTGGTCGTTCCTACAATGAGCAGTTCTTC.